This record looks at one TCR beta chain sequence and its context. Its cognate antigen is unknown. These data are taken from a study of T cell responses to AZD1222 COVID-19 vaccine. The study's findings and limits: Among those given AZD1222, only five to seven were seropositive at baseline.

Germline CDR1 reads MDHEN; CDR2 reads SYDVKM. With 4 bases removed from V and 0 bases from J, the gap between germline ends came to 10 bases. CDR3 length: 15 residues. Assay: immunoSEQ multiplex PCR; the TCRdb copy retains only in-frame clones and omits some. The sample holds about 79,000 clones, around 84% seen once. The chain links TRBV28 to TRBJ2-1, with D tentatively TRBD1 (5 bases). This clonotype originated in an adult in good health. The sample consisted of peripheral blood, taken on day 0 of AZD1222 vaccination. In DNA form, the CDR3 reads TGTGCCAGCAGTTCGACAGACCTCTCCTACAATGAGCAGTTCTTC. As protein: CASSSTDLSYNEQFF. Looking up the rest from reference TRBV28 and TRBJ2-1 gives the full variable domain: DVKVTQSSRYLVKRTGEKVFLECVQDMDHENMFWYRQDPGLGLRLIYFSYDVKMKEKGDIPEGYSVSREKKERFSLILESASTNQTSMYLCASSSTDLSYNEQFFGPGTRLTVL.